This is a list of T cell receptor beta chains from one sample in a study of spatial heterogeneity in lung cancer. A single record per CDR3 protein comes from TCRdb applying MiXCR to the 5' RACE reads. The sample lists fewer than 100,000 distinct CDR3 sequences, 15% to 20% seen once, with 21% in the top ten. Specimen: PBMCs, collected at follow-up. These receptors were collected from a male donor with early-stage non-small cell lung cancer. Each CDR3 is given with its conserved first and last residue. D genes are given only for firm matches. Only some rows state a clone size, as once, few, many or a class for expanded clones.

V gene	clone size	D gene	J gene	CDR3 protein	CDR3 DNA
TRBV4-2	many	.	TRBJ2-5	CASSQGGGAEYQETQYF	TGTGCCAGCAGCCAAGGAGGCGGAGCGGAGTACCAAGAGACCCAGTACTTC
TRBV3-1	few	.	TRBJ1-1	CASSQGRVPGWTEAFF	TGTGCCAGCAGCCAAGGAAGGGTACCAGGTTGGACTGAAGCTTTCTTT
TRBV28	.	TRBD1	TRBJ1-5	CASSSLTGLGLGGNQPQHF	TGTGCCAGCAGTAGCCTGACAGGGTTAGGCCTCGGGGGCAATCAGCCCCAGCATTTT
TRBV11-2	few	.	TRBJ1-5	CASSPLGASNQPQHF	TGTGCCAGCAGCCCGTTAGGAGCTAGCAATCAGCCCCAGCATTTT
TRBV10-3	.	.	TRBJ2-5	CAISVRAQETQYF	TGTGCCATCAGTGTCAGGGCCCAAGAGACCCAGTACTTC
TRBV6-2/TRBV6-3	.	TRBD1	TRBJ1-1	CASSYTGQGHTEAFF	TGTGCCAGCAGTTACACCGGACAGGGCCACACTGAAGCTTTCTTT
TRBV30	.	.	TRBJ1-4	CAWSRSPGGSDEKLFF	TGTGCCTGGAGTCGCTCCCCGGGGGGTAGTGATGAAAAACTGTTTTTT
TRBV2	few	TRBD1	TRBJ2-7	CASTETGPGEQYF	TGTGCCAGCACCGAGACAGGGCCCGGCGAGCAGTACTTC
TRBV20-1	.	.	TRBJ1-6	CSARDFLLGPLHF	TGCAGTGCTAGGGACTTTCTCTTGGGGCCCCTCCACTTT
TRBV18	few	.	TRBJ1-3	CASSQGQNSGNTIYF	TGTGCCAGCTCACAAGGACAGAACTCTGGAAACACCATATATTTT
TRBV11-2	few	TRBD2	TRBJ2-7	CASSANRRLAGGPYEQYF	TGTGCCAGCAGCGCCAACAGGAGACTAGCGGGAGGTCCTTACGAGCAGTACTTC
TRBV7-2	.	.	TRBJ1-3	CASSPLMTGLSSGNTIYF	TGTGCCAGCAGCCCACTGATGACAGGCCTCAGCTCTGGAAACACCATATATTTT
TRBV7-9	.	TRBD1	TRBJ2-5	CASSARDSEMETQYF	TGTGCCAGCAGCGCACGGGACAGCGAGATGGAGACCCAGTACTTC
TRBV25-1	.	.	TRBJ1-3	CAGPGVHSGNTIYF	TGTGCCGGACCTGGGGTCCACTCTGGAAACACCATATATTTT
TRBV27	.	TRBD1	TRBJ1-5	CASMKGGTGFQPQHF	TGTGCCAGCATGAAGGGTGGGACAGGGTTTCAGCCCCAGCATTTT
TRBV6-5	.	TRBD1	TRBJ1-1	CASRTQGTEAFF	TGTGCCAGCAGAACACAGGGGACTGAAGCTTTCTTT
TRBV20-1	few	TRBD1	TRBJ1-6	CSARDGMSGGGSPLHF	TGCAGTGCTAGAGACGGAATGTCAGGGGGCGGCTCACCCCTCCACTTT
TRBV27	.	TRBD2	TRBJ2-3	CASSSLLAGVGDTQYF	TGTGCCAGCAGTTCACTACTAGCGGGAGTGGGAGATACGCAGTATTTT
TRBV24-1	.	.	TRBJ2-3	CATSEFGTGTSGRHTQYF	TGTGCCACCAGTGAGTTCGGGACAGGGACTAGTGGAAGGCATACGCAGTATTTT
TRBV24-1	few	.	TRBJ2-3	CATSDGSDTQYF	TGTGCCACCAGTGATGGCTCAGATACGCAGTATTTT
TRBV27	few	.	TRBJ1-1	CASSFNREGHEAFF	TGTGCCAGCAGTTTTAACAGGGAAGGACATGAAGCTTTCTTT
TRBV20-1	.	TRBD2	TRBJ2-7	CSAPLAGREQYF	TGCAGTGCTCCACTAGCGGGAAGAGAGCAGTACTTC
TRBV30	few	.	TRBJ1-2	CAWGKSYGYTF	TGTGCCTGGGGCAAGTCTTATGGCTACACCTTC
TRBV12-3/TRBV12-4	many	.	TRBJ1-2	CASSLSYSGNYGYTF	TGTGCCAGCAGTTTAAGTTACAGCGGAAACTATGGCTACACCTTC
TRBV24-1	.	.	TRBJ2-3	CATSLGAPDTQYF	TGTGCCACCAGTTTGGGGGCTCCAGATACGCAGTATTTT
TRBV10-3	few	TRBD2	TRBJ2-5	CAISDWTSGGSGETQYF	TGTGCCATCAGTGACTGGACTAGCGGGGGGTCAGGAGAGACCCAGTACTTC
TRBV12-3/TRBV12-4	few	.	TRBJ1-1	CASSLGGTGLGLAFF	TGTGCCAGCAGTTTAGGGGGGACGGGTCTGGGTTTGGCTTTCTTT
TRBV12-3/TRBV12-4	.	TRBD1	TRBJ1-2	CASSVLYLKGTGSGYTF	TGTGCCAGCAGCGTATTATACCTGAAAGGGACAGGGTCCGGCTACACCTTC
TRBV7-9	.	.	TRBJ1-2	CASSLGEAPSGGYTF	TGTGCCAGCAGCTTAGGAGAGGCACCCAGTGGAGGCTACACCTTC
TRBV9	.	.	TRBJ2-5	CASSVTADPETQYF	TGTGCCAGCAGCGTAACTGCAGATCCAGAGACCCAGTACTTC
TRBV7-9	.	.	TRBJ1-2	CASSSSGYSNYGYTF	TGTGCCAGCAGCTCGTCAGGCTACTCTAACTATGGCTACACCTTC
TRBV3-1	once	.	TRBJ1-4	CASSQGGHEKLFF	TGTGCCAGCAGCCAAGGGGGACATGAAAAACTGTTTTTT
TRBV27	.	.	TRBJ2-2	CASRRQEGTGELFF	TGTGCCAGCCGAAGGCAGGAGGGCACCGGGGAGCTGTTTTTT
TRBV9	.	.	TRBJ1-3	CASSGSSGNTTYF	TGTGCCAGCAGCGGGAGCTCTGGAAACACCACATATTTT
TRBV5-1	.	TRBD1	TRBJ1-1	CASSESPRDRVAEAFF	TGCGCCAGCAGCGAGTCTCCCCGGGACAGGGTCGCTGAAGCTTTCTTT
TRBV7-9	many	TRBD2	TRBJ2-7	CASSPTSGNYEQYF	TGTGCCAGCAGCCCGACTAGCGGGAACTACGAGCAGTACTTC
TRBV7-2	.	.	TRBJ1-1	CASSVQGRGGEAFF	TGTGCCAGCAGCGTTCAGGGCCGAGGGGGGGAAGCTTTCTTT
TRBV29-1	.	.	TRBJ1-1	CSVVKALSTEAFF	TGCAGCGTTGTAAAGGCTTTGAGCACTGAAGCTTTCTTT
TRBV5-5	many	TRBD1	TRBJ2-1	CASSDTGGSYNEQFF	TGTGCCAGCAGCGACACAGGGGGCTCCTACAATGAGCAGTTCTTC
TRBV12-5	.	TRBD2	TRBJ2-7	CASAAGDYRYEQYF	TGTGCTAGTGCTGCGGGAGACTACCGCTACGAGCAGTACTTC